This T cell receptor beta chain was obtained from a study of blood T cell repertoires in COVID-19. For the study at large: Italy, Spain and the United States were the sources of the convalescent and acute COVID-19 samples. Sources were T cells, B-cell-depleted T cells, or PBMCs; the material itself was cDNA or gDNA.

Original handling: Counts of nucleated cells, estimated from reference gene primer amplification, were obtained. TCRdb keeps only in-frame clones here, not all; method: immunoSEQ multiplex PCR. V, J and clone size derive from that table, while D and trimming were established from the DNA sequence. The sample includes hundreds of thousands of clones, 80% to 90% of them seen just once. Trimming left V 0 bases short and J 0 bases short, with 12 bases between. The CDR3 has 17 residues. CDR1 and CDR2 (germline): LNHNV, YYDKDF (reference sequence). The sequenced sample consisted of peripheral blood. J is TRBJ1-5 and V is TRBV15; D might be TRBD1 (5 bases). This sequence was found in a man aged 35-49 years with acute or convalescent COVID-19. The CDR3 region has the DNA TGTGCCACCAGCAGAGATATGGGGCCAAATAGCAATCAGCCCCAGCATTTT. Translating gives CATSRDMGPNSNQPQHF.